The rows below give T cell receptor beta chains drawn from one sample of a study of blood T cells in healthy people across ages. TCRdb recomputed calls from the 5' RACE reads with MiXCR, one row per CDR3 protein. This table has around 990,000 distinct CDR3 sequences, around two fifths appearing once. Sequenced material: blood. The receptors come from a man between 18 and 29 years old in good health. Each CDR3 is given with its conserved first and last residue. D genes are given only for firm matches. Only some rows state a clone size, as once, few, many or a class for expanded clones.

V	D	J	size	length	DNA	CDR3
TRBV4-1	-	TRBJ1-2	-	16	TGCGCCAGCAGCCAAGATATCCCCGGCCAGGGGTACGGCTACACCTTC	CASSQDIPGQGYGYTF
TRBV12-3/TRBV12-4	-	TRBJ1-5	few	15	TGTGCCAGCAGTTTTGGACAGAATAGCAATCAGCCCCAGCATTTT	CASSFGQNSNQPQHF
TRBV10-3	-	TRBJ1-4	-	12	TGTGCCATCAGTGAGGAGGATGAAAAACTGTTTTTT	CAISEEDEKLFF
TRBV9	TRBD2	TRBJ2-7	few	15	TGTGCCAGCAGCGTAGGGACTAGCGGGGGCGACGAGCAGTACTTC	CASSVGTSGGDEQYF
TRBV12-5	-	TRBJ2-1	once	17	TGTGCTAGTGGCTTGGTAAACGGGGAGTTCCCTTACAATGAGCAGTTCTTC	CASGLVNGEFPYNEQFF
TRBV6-5	-	TRBJ1-1	once	13	TGTGCCAGCAGGTCCCGCCGAGGCACTGAAGCTTTCTTT	CASRSRRGTEAFF
TRBV7-9	-	TRBJ1-2	-	14	TGTGCCAGCAGCCCTAGCTTAACAGCGCTCGGCTACACCTTC	CASSPSLTALGYTF
TRBV7-2	-	TRBJ2-3	-	16	TGTGCCAGCAGCGGCGGAGGACGAACTAGCACAGATGCGCAGTATTTT	CASSGGGRTSTDAQYF
TRBV6-5	TRBD2	TRBJ2-3	few	15	TGTGCCAGCAGTTCCGGGCGGGGGGCCGTAGATACGCAGTATTTT	CASSSGRGAVDTQYF
TRBV12-3/TRBV12-4	-	TRBJ2-5	few	13	TGTGCCAGCAGTCCCCCCATTTCTGGTGAGCAGTACTTC	CASSPPISGEQYF
TRBV5-1	-	TRBJ1-4	-	14	TGCGCCAGCAGCCGCGTGGGAGCTAATCAAAAACTGTTTTTT	CASSRVGANQKLFF
TRBV6-6	TRBD1	TRBJ1-5	-	14	TGTGCCAGCACCGGACAGGGGAGGAATCAGCCCCAGCATTTT	CASTGQGRNQPQHF
TRBV4-2	-	TRBJ1-1	-	15	TGTGCCAGCAGCCAAGTTGACAGAGTGAGCGCTGAAGCTTTCTTT	CASSQVDRVSAEAFF
TRBV5-1	TRBD1	TRBJ1-5	-	15	TGCGCCAGCAGCTTGGAAGGGGGCTACGTACAGCCCCAGCATTTT	CASSLEGGYVQPQHF
TRBV5-1	-	TRBJ2-1	few	16	TGCGCCAGCAGCTCCCAAGTGGGAAAATCCTACAATGAGCAGTTCTTC	CASSSQVGKSYNEQFF
TRBV20-1	-	TRBJ1-5	many	12	TGCAGTGCTAGACCTGGAGGTCAGCCCCAGCATTTT	CSARPGGQPQHF
TRBV5-1	-	TRBJ2-1	-	15	TGCACCAGCAGCTTGAGCCCGAGCTCCTACAATGAGCAGTTCTTC	CTSSLSPSSYNEQFF
TRBV7-8	-	TRBJ2-3	-	18	TGTGCCAGCAGCATACGCACGGGACACCAATCTAGCACAGATACGCAGTATTTT	CASSIRTGHQSSTDTQYF
TRBV9	TRBD1	TRBJ2-7	-	15	TGTGCCAGCAGCGTACGAGGACAGGGGGCTGACGAGCAGTACTTC	CASSVRGQGADEQYF
TRBV3-1	-	TRBJ2-3	few	15	TGTGCCAGCAGCCAAGATCTCAGGGGCTCAGATACGCAGTATTTT	CASSQDLRGSDTQYF
TRBV20-1	TRBD2	TRBJ2-3	-	15	TGCAGTGCTCGCCGCGCGGGCGGGGGAGGAGATATGCAGTATTTT	CSARRAGGGGDMQYF
TRBV7-9	-	TRBJ1-2	-	14	TGTGCCAGCAGTCCGGGCAGGAGAGCTATGGGCTACACCTTC	CASSPGRRAMGYTF